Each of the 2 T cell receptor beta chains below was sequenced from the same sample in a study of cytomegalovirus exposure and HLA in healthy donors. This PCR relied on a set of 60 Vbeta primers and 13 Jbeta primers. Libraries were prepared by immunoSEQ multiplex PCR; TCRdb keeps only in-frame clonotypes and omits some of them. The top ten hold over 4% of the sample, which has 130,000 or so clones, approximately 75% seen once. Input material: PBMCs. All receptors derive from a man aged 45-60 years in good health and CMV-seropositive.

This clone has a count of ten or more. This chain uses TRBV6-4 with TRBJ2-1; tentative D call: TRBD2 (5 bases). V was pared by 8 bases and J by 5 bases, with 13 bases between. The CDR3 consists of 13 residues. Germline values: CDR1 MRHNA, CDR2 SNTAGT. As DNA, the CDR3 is TGTGCCAGCTCCATGAGGGTAAACAATGAGCAGTTCTTC. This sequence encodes CASSMRVNNEQFF.

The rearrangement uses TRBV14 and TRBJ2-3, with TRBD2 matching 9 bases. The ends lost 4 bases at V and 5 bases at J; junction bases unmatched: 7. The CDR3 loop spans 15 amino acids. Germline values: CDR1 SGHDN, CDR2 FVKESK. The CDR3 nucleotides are TGTGCCAGCAGCCTGGGACTAGCAGTCGGAGATACGCAGTATTTT. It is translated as CASSLGLAVGDTQYF.